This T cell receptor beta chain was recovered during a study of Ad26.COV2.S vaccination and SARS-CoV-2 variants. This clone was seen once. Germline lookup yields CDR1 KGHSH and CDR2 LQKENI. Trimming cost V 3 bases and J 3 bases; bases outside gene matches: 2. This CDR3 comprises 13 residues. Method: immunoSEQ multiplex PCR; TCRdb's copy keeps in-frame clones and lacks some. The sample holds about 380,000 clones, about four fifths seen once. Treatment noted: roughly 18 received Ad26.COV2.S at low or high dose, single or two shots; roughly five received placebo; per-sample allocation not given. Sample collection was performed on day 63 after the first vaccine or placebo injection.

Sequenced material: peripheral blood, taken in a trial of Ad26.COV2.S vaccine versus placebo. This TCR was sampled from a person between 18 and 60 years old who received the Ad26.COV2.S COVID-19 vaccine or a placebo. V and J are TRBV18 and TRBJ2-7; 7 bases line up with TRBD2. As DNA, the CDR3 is TGTGCCAGCTCACCCAGCGGGGACTACGAGCAGTACTTC. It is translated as CASSPSGDYEQYF.